This is a list of T cell receptor beta chains from one sample in a study of CDR3 diversity in severe acne. In TCRdb, the PCR reads were re-called with MiXCR into one record per CDR3 protein. The profile covers fewer than 90,000 distinct CDR3 sequences, with approximately 49% appearing a single time and roughly 12% taken by the ten largest. Sequenced input: blood. Source of these receptors: a male donor with severe acne vulgaris. CDR3s include the opening cysteine and the closing phenylalanine or tryptophan. Fields, in order: V gene, D gene, clone size, CDR3 length, J gene, CDR3 DNA, CDR3 protein. A D gene is named only where the DNA matches it firmly. Some rows mark clone size as missing; the rest say once, few, many or name a class of expanded clone.

v_gene: TRBV20-1
d_gene: TRBD2
abundance: many
len: 14
j_gene: TRBJ2-7
CDR3nt: TGCAGTGTTGCCTTGACTAGCGGGCCCCTCGGGCAGTACTTC
CDR3aa: CSVALTSGPLGQYF

v_gene: TRBV7-8
d_gene: -
abundance: -
len: 14
j_gene: TRBJ2-7
CDR3nt: TGTGCCAGCAGCTTAATACCAGTATCCTACGAGCAGTACTTC
CDR3aa: CASSLIPVSYEQYF

v_gene: TRBV7-2
d_gene: -
abundance: -
len: 16
j_gene: TRBJ2-5
CDR3nt: TGTGCCAGCAGCCTAAGCCGCACAGGGACTCGGGAGACCCAGTACTTC
CDR3aa: CASSLSRTGTRETQYF

v_gene: TRBV9
d_gene: -
abundance: few
len: 22
j_gene: TRBJ2-6
CDR3nt: TGTGCCAGCAGCGTAGGCATAGGACCATTGACACGATTCTTCTCTGGGGCCAACGTCCTGACTTTC
CDR3aa: CASSVGIGPLTRFFSGANVLTF

v_gene: TRBV12-3/TRBV12-4
d_gene: -
abundance: many
len: 14
j_gene: TRBJ2-7
CDR3nt: TGTGCCAGCAGTTTAGGACAGGTGGCCTACGAGCAGTACTTC
CDR3aa: CASSLGQVAYEQYF

v_gene: TRBV7-8
d_gene: TRBD1
abundance: -
len: 15
j_gene: TRBJ1-2
CDR3nt: TGTGCCAGCAGTTACTCGACAGGGGGCCCCTATGGCTACACCTTC
CDR3aa: CASSYSTGGPYGYTF

v_gene: TRBV25-1
d_gene: -
abundance: -
len: 16
j_gene: TRBJ2-1
CDR3nt: TGTGCCAGCAGATACCCGCAAGGGGGGGCCTACAATGAGCAGTTCTTC
CDR3aa: CASRYPQGGAYNEQFF

v_gene: TRBV6-2/TRBV6-3
d_gene: TRBD2
abundance: -
len: 16
j_gene: TRBJ2-1
CDR3nt: TGTGCCAGCAGTCAGGGTAGACTAGCGGGAGGTAATGAGCAGTTCTTC
CDR3aa: CASSQGRLAGGNEQFF

v_gene: TRBV7-9
d_gene: TRBD1
abundance: many
len: 13
j_gene: TRBJ1-2
CDR3nt: TGTGCCAGCAGCTTAGGACAGGGTAGCGGCTACACCTTC
CDR3aa: CASSLGQGSGYTF

v_gene: TRBV28
d_gene: TRBD1
abundance: few
len: 14
j_gene: TRBJ2-7
CDR3nt: TGTGCCAGCAATCGGGACAGGGGGCTGTGGGAGCAGTACTTC
CDR3aa: CASNRDRGLWEQYF

v_gene: TRBV10-3
d_gene: -
abundance: -
len: 13
j_gene: TRBJ1-5
CDR3nt: TGTGCCTCCCGCGACGGATTCAATCAGCCCCAGCATTTT
CDR3aa: CASRDGFNQPQHF

v_gene: TRBV7-9
d_gene: TRBD1
abundance: -
len: 16
j_gene: TRBJ2-7
CDR3nt: TGTGCCAGCAGCTTATTGCCAGGGGACAGGAGCTACGAGCAGTACTTC
CDR3aa: CASSLLPGDRSYEQYF

v_gene: TRBV15
d_gene: -
abundance: -
len: 17
j_gene: TRBJ1-1
CDR3nt: TGTGCCACCAGCGGCGCAATTAGGGATCGGATGAACACTGAAGCTTTCTTT
CDR3aa: CATSGAIRDRMNTEAFF

v_gene: TRBV7-9
d_gene: -
abundance: -
len: 11
j_gene: TRBJ1-1
CDR3nt: TGTGCCAGCAGCTTGGAAGGAGAAGCTTTCTTT
CDR3aa: CASSLEGEAFF

v_gene: TRBV20-1
d_gene: TRBD2
abundance: -
len: 13
j_gene: TRBJ2-7
CDR3nt: TGCAGTGCTAAGCGGGAGGACTTCTACGAGCAGTACTTC
CDR3aa: CSAKREDFYEQYF

v_gene: TRBV9
d_gene: -
abundance: -
len: 16
j_gene: TRBJ1-3
CDR3nt: TGTGCCAGCAGCGATTACCCGGTAGGGACTGGAAACACCATATATTTT
CDR3aa: CASSDYPVGTGNTIYF

v_gene: TRBV12-3/TRBV12-4
d_gene: TRBD2
abundance: few
len: 17
j_gene: TRBJ2-1
CDR3nt: TGTGCCAGCAGTACGATATCCGGGACTAGCGGGAGTAATGAGCAGTTCTTC
CDR3aa: CASSTISGTSGSNEQFF

v_gene: TRBV29-1
d_gene: -
abundance: -
len: 13
j_gene: TRBJ1-5
CDR3nt: TGCAGCGTTGAGGGAAGTTCGAGGGAGACCCAGCATTTT
CDR3aa: CSVEGSSRETQHF

v_gene: TRBV7-2
d_gene: -
abundance: many
len: 12
j_gene: TRBJ1-2
CDR3nt: TGTGCCAGCAGCTTAATAGAGTATGGCTACACCTTC
CDR3aa: CASSLIEYGYTF

v_gene: TRBV24-1
d_gene: -
abundance: -
len: 16
j_gene: TRBJ1-2
CDR3nt: TGTGCCACCAGCCCCCCGGGGACTGAAGCTAACTATGGCTACACCTTC
CDR3aa: CATSPPGTEANYGYTF

v_gene: TRBV20-1
d_gene: TRBD1
abundance: few
len: 13
j_gene: TRBJ2-7
CDR3nt: TGCAGTGCTAAGGACAGGGGGGCTGGCGAGCAGTACTTC
CDR3aa: CSAKDRGAGEQYF

v_gene: TRBV5-6
d_gene: -
abundance: -
len: 13
j_gene: TRBJ1-2
CDR3nt: TGTGCCAGCAGCTTGTTTGCGGGCTATGGCTACACCTTC
CDR3aa: CASSLFAGYGYTF

v_gene: TRBV4-1
d_gene: -
abundance: -
len: 13
j_gene: TRBJ1-5
CDR3nt: TGCGCCAGCAGCCAAGAAGCTGATCAGCCCCAGCATTTT
CDR3aa: CASSQEADQPQHF

v_gene: TRBV20-1
d_gene: TRBD1
abundance: large
len: 15
j_gene: TRBJ2-1
CDR3nt: TGCAGTGCCACACGGACAGGAACTCAGACCAATGAGCAGTTCTTC
CDR3aa: CSATRTGTQTNEQFF

v_gene: TRBV7-9
d_gene: TRBD2
abundance: once
len: 17
j_gene: TRBJ2-5
CDR3nt: TGCGCCAGCAGCCAAGATCTGGCGGCGGGGGGTAAAGAGATCCAGTACTTC
CDR3aa: CASSQDLAAGGKEIQYF

v_gene: TRBV4-2
d_gene: TRBD2
abundance: medium-sized
len: 14
j_gene: TRBJ2-7
CDR3nt: TGTGCCAGCAGCCAAGCGGGACTAGTTTGGGAGCAGTACTTC
CDR3aa: CASSQAGLVWEQYF

v_gene: TRBV6-1
d_gene: -
abundance: few
len: 15
j_gene: TRBJ2-5
CDR3nt: TGTGCCAGCAGTGAATCCGCGGGAACCCAAGAGACCCAGTACTTC
CDR3aa: CASSESAGTQETQYF

v_gene: TRBV2
d_gene: TRBD2
abundance: -
len: 15
j_gene: TRBJ2-1
CDR3nt: TGTGCCTGCAGGTATAGCGGGAGGTTGCGCAATGAGCGGTTCTTC
CDR3aa: CACRYSGRLRNERFF

v_gene: TRBV3-1
d_gene: -
abundance: few
len: 14
j_gene: TRBJ2-5
CDR3nt: TGTGCCAGCAGCCCCAGGCGTGCCCAAGAGACCCAGTACTTC
CDR3aa: CASSPRRAQETQYF

v_gene: TRBV7-9
d_gene: TRBD1
abundance: once
len: 16
j_gene: TRBJ2-7
CDR3nt: TGTGCCAGCAGCGTCGACCCCCGGACAGGGGCAAACGAGCAGTACTTC
CDR3aa: CASSVDPRTGANEQYF

v_gene: TRBV28
d_gene: TRBD1
abundance: few
len: 14
j_gene: TRBJ2-3
CDR3nt: TGTGCCAGCAGTTTTGGGACAGGGACGGATACGCAGTATTTT
CDR3aa: CASSFGTGTDTQYF

v_gene: TRBV28
d_gene: TRBD2
abundance: -
len: 15
j_gene: TRBJ2-3
CDR3nt: TGTGCCAGCAGTCGGCTAGCGGGACGTACAGATACGCAGTATTTT
CDR3aa: CASSRLAGRTDTQYF

v_gene: TRBV29-1
d_gene: -
abundance: -
len: 15
j_gene: TRBJ2-3
CDR3nt: TGCAGCACACAGGGACGGGAGTCTAGCACAGATACGCAGTATTTT
CDR3aa: CSTQGRESSTDTQYF

v_gene: TRBV4-2
d_gene: -
abundance: many
len: 14
j_gene: TRBJ1-2
CDR3nt: TGTGCCAGCAGCGGGGAGGGCGCGGCCTATGGCTACACCTTC
CDR3aa: CASSGEGAAYGYTF

v_gene: TRBV6-5
d_gene: -
abundance: few
len: 13
j_gene: TRBJ2-7
CDR3nt: TGTGCCAGCAGTACCGGGATCACCTACGAGCAGTACTTC
CDR3aa: CASSTGITYEQYF

v_gene: TRBV10-3
d_gene: -
abundance: medium-sized
len: 15
j_gene: TRBJ1-6
CDR3nt: TGTGCCATCTCCTCCGGAGGCTCTCGGAATTCACCCCTCCACTTT
CDR3aa: CAISSGGSRNSPLHF